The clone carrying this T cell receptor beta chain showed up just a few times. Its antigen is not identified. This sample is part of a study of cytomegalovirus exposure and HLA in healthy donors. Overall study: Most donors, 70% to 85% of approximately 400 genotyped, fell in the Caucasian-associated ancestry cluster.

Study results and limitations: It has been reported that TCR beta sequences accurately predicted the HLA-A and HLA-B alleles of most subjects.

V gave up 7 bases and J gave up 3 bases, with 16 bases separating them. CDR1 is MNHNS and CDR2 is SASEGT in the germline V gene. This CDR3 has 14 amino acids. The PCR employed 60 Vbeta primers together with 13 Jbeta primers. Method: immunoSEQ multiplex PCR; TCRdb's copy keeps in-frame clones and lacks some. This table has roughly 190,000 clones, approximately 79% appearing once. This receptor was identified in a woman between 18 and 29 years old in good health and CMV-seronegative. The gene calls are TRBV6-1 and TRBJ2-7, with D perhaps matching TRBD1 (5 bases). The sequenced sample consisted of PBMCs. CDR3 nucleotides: TGTGCCAGCAACGACCCGGGTAGGGGCTACGAGCAGTACTTC. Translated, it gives CASNDPGRGYEQYF.